The clone carrying this TCR beta chain was picked up one time. Germline assignment: CDR1 SGHNT and CDR2 YENEEA. The length of the CDR3 is 15 residues. The J segment lost 2 bases and the V segment lost 2 bases, leaving 2 bases of the junction unmatched. These data come from a study of T cell changes during pregnancy in multiple sclerosis. Method: immunoSEQ multiplex PCR; TCRdb's copy keeps in-frame clones and lacks some. The table lists fewer than 35,000 clones, approximately 94% of them singletons. This clonotype was obtained from a female donor with multiple sclerosis, enrolled in a pregnancy study. The source material was CD4+ T cells from peripheral blood mononuclear cells, sampled in the second trimester of pregnancy. The chain recombines TRBV11-3 with TRBJ2-1, with 8 bases matching TRBD2. This CDR3 reads CASSLRAGAYNEQFF. The CDR3 DNA reads TGTGCCAGCAGCTTACGAGCGGGAGCCTACAATGAGCAGTTCTTC.